This T cell receptor beta chain derives from a study of T cells in tuberculosis. The overall study: The T cells targeted glucose monomycolate, a mycobacterial lipid, via CD1B. Study findings and constraints: Cases with active tuberculosis were adults, while controls were adolescents.

The repertoire was sequenced with immunoSEQ multiplex PCR; TCRdb's copy has only in-frame clones and lacks some. The sample lists more than 35,000 clones, roughly 95% occurring once. The CDR3 runs 14 residues. J was trimmed by 1 base and V by 6 bases; bases with no gene match: 1. Germline V CDR1 and CDR2: ENHRY, SYGVKD. With respect to this clone: Its antigen is not identified.

This TCR was recovered from a donor under 30 with latent tuberculosis or without tuberculosis infection. The V and J genes are TRBV10-3 and TRBJ1-3; 9 bases line up with TRBD1. What was sequenced was PBMCs. The CDR3 loop reads CAISGTGSGNTIYF. DNA for the CDR3: TGTGCCATCAGCGGGACAGGGTCTGGAAACACCATATATTTT.